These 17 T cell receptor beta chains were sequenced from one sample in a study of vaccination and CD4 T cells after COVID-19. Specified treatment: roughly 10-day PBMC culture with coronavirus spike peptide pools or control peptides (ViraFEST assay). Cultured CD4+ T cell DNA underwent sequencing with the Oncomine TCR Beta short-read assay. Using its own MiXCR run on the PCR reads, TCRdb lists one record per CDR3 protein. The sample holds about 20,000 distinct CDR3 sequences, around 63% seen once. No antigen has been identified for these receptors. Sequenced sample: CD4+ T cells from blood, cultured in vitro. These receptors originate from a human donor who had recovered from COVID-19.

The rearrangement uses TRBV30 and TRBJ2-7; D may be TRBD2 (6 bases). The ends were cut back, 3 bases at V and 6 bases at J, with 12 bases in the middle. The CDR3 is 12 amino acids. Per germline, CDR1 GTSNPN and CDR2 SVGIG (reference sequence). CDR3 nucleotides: TGTGCCTGGAGCTTCAGGCGGGGCGAGCAGTACTTC. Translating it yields CAWSFRRGEQYF.

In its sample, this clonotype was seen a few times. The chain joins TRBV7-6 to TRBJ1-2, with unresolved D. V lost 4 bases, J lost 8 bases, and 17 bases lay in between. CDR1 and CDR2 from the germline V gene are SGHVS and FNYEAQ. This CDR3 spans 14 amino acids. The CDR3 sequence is CASSSLAASRGYTF. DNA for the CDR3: TGTGCCAGCAGCTCCCTAGCAGCCAGCCGGGGCTACACCTTC.

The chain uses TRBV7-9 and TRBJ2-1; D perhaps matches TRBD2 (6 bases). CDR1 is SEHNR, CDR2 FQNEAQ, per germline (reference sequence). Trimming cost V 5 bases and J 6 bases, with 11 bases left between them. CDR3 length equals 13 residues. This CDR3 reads CASSRRRANEQFF. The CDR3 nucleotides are TGTGCCAGCAGCCGTAGGAGGGCCAATGAGCAGTTCTTC.

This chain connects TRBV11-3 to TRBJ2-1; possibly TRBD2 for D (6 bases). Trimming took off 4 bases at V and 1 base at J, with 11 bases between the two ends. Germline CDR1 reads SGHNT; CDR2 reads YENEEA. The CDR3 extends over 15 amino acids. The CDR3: CASSSRDHSYNEQFF. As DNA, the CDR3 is TGTGCCAGCAGCTCGCGGGACCATTCCTACAATGAGCAGTTCTTC.

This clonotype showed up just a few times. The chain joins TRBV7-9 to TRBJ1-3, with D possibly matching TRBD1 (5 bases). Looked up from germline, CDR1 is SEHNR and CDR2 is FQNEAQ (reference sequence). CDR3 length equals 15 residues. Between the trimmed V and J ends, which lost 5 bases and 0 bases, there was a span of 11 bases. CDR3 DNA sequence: TGTGCCAGCAGCCCGGGACCCCACTCTGGAAACACCATATATTTT. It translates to CASSPGPHSGNTIYF.

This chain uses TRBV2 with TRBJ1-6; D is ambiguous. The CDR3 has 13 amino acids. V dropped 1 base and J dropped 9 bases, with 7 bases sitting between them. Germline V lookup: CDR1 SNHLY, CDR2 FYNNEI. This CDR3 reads CASSEVRGSPLHF. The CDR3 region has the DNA TGTGCCAGCAGTGAAGTCCGAGGTTCACCCCTCCACTTT.

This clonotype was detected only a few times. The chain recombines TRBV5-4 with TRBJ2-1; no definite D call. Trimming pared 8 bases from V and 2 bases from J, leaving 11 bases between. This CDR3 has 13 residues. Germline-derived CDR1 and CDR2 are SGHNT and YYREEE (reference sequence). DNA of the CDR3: TGTGCCAGGGGCGTGAGCGCCTACAATGAGCAGTTCTTC. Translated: CARGVSAYNEQFF.

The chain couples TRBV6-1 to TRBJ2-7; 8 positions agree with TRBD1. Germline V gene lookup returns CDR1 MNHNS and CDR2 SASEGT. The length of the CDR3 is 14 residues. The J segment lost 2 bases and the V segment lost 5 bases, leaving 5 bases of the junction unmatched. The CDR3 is CASSRTGLTYEQYF. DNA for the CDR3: TGTGCCAGCAGTCGGACAGGGCTAACCTACGAGCAGTACTTC.

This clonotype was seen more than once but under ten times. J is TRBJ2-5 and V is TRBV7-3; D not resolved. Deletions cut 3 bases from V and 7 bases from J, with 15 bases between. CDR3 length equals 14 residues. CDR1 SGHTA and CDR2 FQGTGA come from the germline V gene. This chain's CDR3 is CASSLDGASGTQYF. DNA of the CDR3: TGTGCCAGCAGCTTGGACGGAGCCAGTGGGACCCAGTACTTC. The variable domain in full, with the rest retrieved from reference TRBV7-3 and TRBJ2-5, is GAGVSQTPSNKVTEKGKYVELRCDPISGHTALYWYRQSLGQGPEFLIYFQGTGAADDSGLPNDRFFAVRPEGSVSTLKIQRTERGDSAVYLCASSLDGASGTQYFGPGTRLLVL.

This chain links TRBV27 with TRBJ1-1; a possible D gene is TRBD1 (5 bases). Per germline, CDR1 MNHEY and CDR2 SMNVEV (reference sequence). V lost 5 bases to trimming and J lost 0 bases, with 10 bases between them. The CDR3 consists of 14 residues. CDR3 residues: CASSPGRMNTEAFF. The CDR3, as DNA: TGTGCCAGCAGTCCGGGACGGATGAACACTGAAGCTTTCTTT.

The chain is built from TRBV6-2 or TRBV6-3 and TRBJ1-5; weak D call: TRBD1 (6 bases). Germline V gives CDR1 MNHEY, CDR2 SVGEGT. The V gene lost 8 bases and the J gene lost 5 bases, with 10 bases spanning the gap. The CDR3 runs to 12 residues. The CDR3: CASGQNYQPQHF. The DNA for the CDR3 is TGTGCCAGCGGACAGAACTATCAGCCCCAGCATTTT.

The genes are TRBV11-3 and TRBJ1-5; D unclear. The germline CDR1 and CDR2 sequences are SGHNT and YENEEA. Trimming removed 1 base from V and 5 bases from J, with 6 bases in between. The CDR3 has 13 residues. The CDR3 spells CASSLATDQPQHF. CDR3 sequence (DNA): TGTGCCAGCAGCTTAGCGACGGATCAGCCCCAGCATTTT.

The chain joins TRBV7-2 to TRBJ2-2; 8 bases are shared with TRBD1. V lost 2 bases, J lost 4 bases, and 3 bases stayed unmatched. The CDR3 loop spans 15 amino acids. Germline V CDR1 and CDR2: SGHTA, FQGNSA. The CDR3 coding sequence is TGTGCCAGCAGCTTACAGGGGGCGATCACCGGGGAGCTGTTTTTT. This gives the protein CASSLQGAITGELFF.

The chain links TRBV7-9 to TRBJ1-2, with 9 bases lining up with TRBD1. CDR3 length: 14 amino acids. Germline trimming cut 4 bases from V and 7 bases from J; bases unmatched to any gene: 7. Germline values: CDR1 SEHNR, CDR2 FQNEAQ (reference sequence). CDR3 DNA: TGTGCCAGCAGCTCACAGGGGGCGGGGAGTGGCTACACCTTC. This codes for CASSSQGAGSGYTF. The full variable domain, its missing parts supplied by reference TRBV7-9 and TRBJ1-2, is DTGVSQNPRHKITKRGQNVTFRCDPISEHNRLYWYRQTLGQGPEFLTYFQNEAQLEKSRLLSDRFSAERPKGSFSTLEIQRTEQGDSAMYLCASSSQGAGSGYTFGSGTRLTVV.

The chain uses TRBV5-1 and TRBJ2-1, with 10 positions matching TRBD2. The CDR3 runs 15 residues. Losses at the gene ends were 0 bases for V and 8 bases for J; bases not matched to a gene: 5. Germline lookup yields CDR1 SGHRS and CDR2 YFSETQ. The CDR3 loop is CASSLGGTSAHEQFF. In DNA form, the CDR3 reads TGCGCCAGCAGCTTGGGGGGGACTAGCGCCCATGAGCAGTTCTTC.

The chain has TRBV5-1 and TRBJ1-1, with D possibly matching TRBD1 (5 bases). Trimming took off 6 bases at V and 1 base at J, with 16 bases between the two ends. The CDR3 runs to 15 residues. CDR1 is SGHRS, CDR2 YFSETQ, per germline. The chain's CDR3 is CASTPAGGPNTEAFF. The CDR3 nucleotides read TGCGCCAGCACTCCGGCCGGGGGACCGAACACTGAAGCTTTCTTT.

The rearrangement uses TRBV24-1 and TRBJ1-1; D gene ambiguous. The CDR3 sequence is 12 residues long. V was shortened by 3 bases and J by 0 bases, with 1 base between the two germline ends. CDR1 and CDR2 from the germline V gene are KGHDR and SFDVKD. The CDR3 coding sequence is TGTGCCACCAGTGATGTGAACACTGAAGCTTTCTTT. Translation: CATSDVNTEAFF.